Listed below are T cell receptor beta chains from one sample, sequenced in a study of T cells in narcolepsy. TCRdb keeps only in-frame clones here, not all; method: immunoSEQ multiplex PCR. This sample yields fewer than 35,000 clones, of which about 77% are seen a single time; about 1.3% belongs to the top ten. Specimen: CD45RA- memory CD4+ T cells from PBMCs. The receptors come from a human donor with narcolepsy. Both conserved end residues are part of each CDR3. A D gene is named only where the DNA matches it firmly. A row's size may be missing; if present it is once, few, many or a size class.

CDR3 length	D gene	clone size	V gene	J gene	CDR3 DNA	CDR3 protein
16	-	-	TRBV9	TRBJ2-2	TGTGCCAGCAGCCGCCTTGGGGGCGAGAACACCGGGGAGCTGTTTTTT	CASSRLGGENTGELFF
11	-	few	TRBV10-3	TRBJ1-1	TGTGCCGCGGGGGAGAACACTGAAGCTTTCTTT	CAAGENTEAFF
14	TRBD1	few	TRBV5-4	TRBJ1-1	TGTGCCAGCAGCAACACCGGGACAGGGCTTGAAGCTTTCTTT	CASSNTGTGLEAFF
14	-	few	TRBV7-6	TRBJ1-3	TGTGCCAGCAGCTTATTAAGCGCACGAAACACCATATATTTT	CASSLLSARNTIYF
14	TRBD1	-	TRBV9	TRBJ2-1	TGTGCCAGCAGTCTCCGGGACAGGGGTCTTGAGCAGTTCTTC	CASSLRDRGLEQFF
15	TRBD1	-	TRBV11-2	TRBJ1-1	TGTGCCAGCAGCAAACGGGACAGGGAAAACACTGAAGCTTTCTTT	CASSKRDRENTEAFF
14	-	-	TRBV19	TRBJ1-3	TGTGCCAGTAGTATGAGAGGGTCTGGAAACACCATATATTTT	CASSMRGSGNTIYF
13	-	-	TRBV6-4	TRBJ2-3	TGTGCCAGCAGTGGGGAGACAGGTGATACGCAGTATTTT	CASSGETGDTQYF
13	-	-	TRBV30	TRBJ1-1	TGTGCCTGGAGTGTACACGGGGCCCCTGAAGCTTTCTTT	CAWSVHGAPEAFF
14	TRBD1	-	TRBV6-5	TRBJ1-6	TGTGCCAGTCAGGGACAGGGAGGTGATTCACCCCTCCACTTT	CASQGQGGDSPLHF
15	-	-	TRBV11-2	TRBJ2-1	TGTGCCAGCAGCCCTGAATCTTACTCCTACAATGAGCAGTTCTTC	CASSPESYSYNEQFF
12	-	few	TRBV18	TRBJ1-4	TGTGCCAGCTCACTCACAGCTTCGGAACTGTTTTTT	CASSLTASELFF
15	-	-	TRBV5-5	TRBJ2-3	TGTGCCACCACTGGGGAACCCGGCGGCACAGATACGCAGTATTTT	CATTGEPGGTDTQYF
15	TRBD1	-	TRBV11-1	TRBJ1-3	TGTGCCAGCAGCAGACCGACAGGGATGGGAAACACCATATATTTT	CASSRPTGMGNTIYF
16	TRBD1	-	TRBV5-1	TRBJ2-1	TGCGCCAGCAGCTTGGACGTGACAGGGGTATACAATGAGCAGTTCTTC	CASSLDVTGVYNEQFF
12	TRBD1	-	TRBV6-6	TRBJ1-3	TGTGCCAGCAGGCAGGGGGAAAACACCATATATTTT	CASRQGENTIYF
14	-	-	TRBV10-3	TRBJ2-7	TGTGCCATCAGTGCCACGGCTTCCTCCTACGAGCAGTACTTC	CAISATASSYEQYF
11	-	-	TRBV5-1	TRBJ2-7	TGCGCCAGCAGAGCAGGGATCGAGCAGTACTTC	CASRAGIEQYF
15	-	-	TRBV7-9	TRBJ2-3	TGTGCCAGCAGCTTAGGGGGGCTAGCGACAGATACGCAGTATTTT	CASSLGGLATDTQYF
14	-	few	TRBV19	TRBJ1-1	TGTGCCAGTAGAGGACCGGGAACTAACACTGAAGCTTTCTTT	CASRGPGTNTEAFF